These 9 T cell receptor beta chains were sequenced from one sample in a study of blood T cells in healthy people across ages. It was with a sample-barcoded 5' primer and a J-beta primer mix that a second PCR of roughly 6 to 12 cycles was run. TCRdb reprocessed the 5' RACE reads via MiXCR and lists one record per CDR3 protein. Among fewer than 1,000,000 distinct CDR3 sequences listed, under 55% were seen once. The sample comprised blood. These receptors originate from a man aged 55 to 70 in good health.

The CDR3 region has the DNA TGCAGCGTTGATTCGGATACTGGGGCCAACGTCCTGACTTTC. Translation gives CSVDSDTGANVLTF. The genes are TRBV29-1 and TRBJ2-6; D remains ambiguous. Germline V gene data show CDR1 as SQVTM and CDR2 as ANQGSEA. The CDR3 has 14 amino acids. The V and J ends lost 3 bases and 2 bases respectively, with 8 bases between them.

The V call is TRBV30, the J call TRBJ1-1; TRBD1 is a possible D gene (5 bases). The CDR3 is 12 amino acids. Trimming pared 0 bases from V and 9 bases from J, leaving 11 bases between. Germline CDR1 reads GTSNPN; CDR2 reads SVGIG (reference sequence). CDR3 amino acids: CAWSVAGPKAFF. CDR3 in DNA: TGTGCCTGGAGTGTAGCAGGGCCTAAAGCTTTCTTT.

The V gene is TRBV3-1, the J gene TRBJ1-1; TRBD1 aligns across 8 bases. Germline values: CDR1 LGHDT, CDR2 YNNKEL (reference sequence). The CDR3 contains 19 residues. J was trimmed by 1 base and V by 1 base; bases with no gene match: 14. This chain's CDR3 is CASSQGPGRRQGTNTEAFF. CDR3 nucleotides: TGTGCCAGCAGCCAAGGCCCGGGCCGCCGACAGGGGACGAACACTGAAGCTTTCTTT.

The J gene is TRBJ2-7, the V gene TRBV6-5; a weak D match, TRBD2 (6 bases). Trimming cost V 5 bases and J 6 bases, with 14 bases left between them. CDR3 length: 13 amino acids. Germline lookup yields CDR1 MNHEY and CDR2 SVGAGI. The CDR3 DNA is TGTGCCAGCAGTCGACTAGGAGGCCTCGAGCAGTACTTC. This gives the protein CASSRLGGLEQYF.

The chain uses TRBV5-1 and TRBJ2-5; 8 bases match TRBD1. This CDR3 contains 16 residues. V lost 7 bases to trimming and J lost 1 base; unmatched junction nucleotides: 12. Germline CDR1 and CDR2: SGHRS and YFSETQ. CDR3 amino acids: CASSPGRGHPQETQYF. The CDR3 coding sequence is TGCGCCAGCTCCCCAGGCAGGGGGCATCCCCAAGAGACCCAGTACTTC.

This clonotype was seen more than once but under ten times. The chain's CDR3 is CAWSSIGNYGYTF. CDR3 in DNA: TGTGCCTGGAGCTCGATCGGTAACTATGGCTACACCTTC. This rearrangement joins TRBV30 to TRBJ1-2; D gene uncertain. The CDR3 extends over 13 amino acids. Trimming cost V 3 bases and J 1 base, with 9 bases left between them. Germline V lookup: CDR1 GTSNPN, CDR2 SVGIG (reference sequence).

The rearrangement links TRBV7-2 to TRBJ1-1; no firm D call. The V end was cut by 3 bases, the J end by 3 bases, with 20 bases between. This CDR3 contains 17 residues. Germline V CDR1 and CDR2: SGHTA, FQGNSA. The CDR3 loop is CASSFDPLISSDTEAFF. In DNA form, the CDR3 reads TGTGCCAGCAGCTTTGACCCCCTGATATCCTCGGACACTGAAGCTTTCTTT.

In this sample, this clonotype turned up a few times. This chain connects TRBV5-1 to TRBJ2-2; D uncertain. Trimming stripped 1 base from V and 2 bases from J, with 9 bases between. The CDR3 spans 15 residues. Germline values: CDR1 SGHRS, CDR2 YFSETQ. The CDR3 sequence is CASSLKDPNTGELFF. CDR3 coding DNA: TGCGCCAGCAGCTTGAAGGACCCCAACACCGGGGAGCTGTTTTTT.

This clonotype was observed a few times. The chain's CDR3 is CASSYPTGGVLNEQFF. In nucleotides, the CDR3 is TGTGCCAGCAGTTACCCTACAGGGGGCGTGTTGAATGAGCAGTTCTTC. The rearrangement uses TRBV6-2 or TRBV6-3 and TRBJ2-1, with TRBD1 identical over 9 bases. This CDR3 contains 16 residues. V shed 2 bases and J 7 bases; nucleotides not matched to a gene: 9. In germline, CDR1 is MNHEY, CDR2 SVGEGT.